This TCR beta chain was captured in a study of CD8 T cells in ankylosing spondylitis. Study outcomes and limitations: Typical of ankylosing spondylitis blood, it appeared, was a TCR beta motif of roughly eight highly homologous variants.

A few counts support this clonotype. Its specificity is unknown. TCRdb redid the calling of the 5' RACE reads with MiXCR, one entry per CDR3 protein. This table holds some 700,000 distinct CDR3 sequences, under 20% found once. The V end was cut by 5 bases, the J end by 2 bases, with 25 bases between. CDR1 is MDHEN and CDR2 is SYDVKM in the germline V gene. This CDR3 region has 19 residues. The chain joins TRBV28 to TRBJ1-5; D might be TRBD1 (6 bases). The TCR sequence derives from a male donor with ankylosing spondylitis. The sequenced sample consisted of blood, either unsorted or a sorted T cell fraction (not recorded which). The CDR3 spells CASSGGQGRHRRGNQPQHF. In DNA form, the CDR3 reads TGTGCCAGCAGTGGGGGCCAGGGGCGCCACCGTCGGGGCAATCAGCCCCAGCATTTT.